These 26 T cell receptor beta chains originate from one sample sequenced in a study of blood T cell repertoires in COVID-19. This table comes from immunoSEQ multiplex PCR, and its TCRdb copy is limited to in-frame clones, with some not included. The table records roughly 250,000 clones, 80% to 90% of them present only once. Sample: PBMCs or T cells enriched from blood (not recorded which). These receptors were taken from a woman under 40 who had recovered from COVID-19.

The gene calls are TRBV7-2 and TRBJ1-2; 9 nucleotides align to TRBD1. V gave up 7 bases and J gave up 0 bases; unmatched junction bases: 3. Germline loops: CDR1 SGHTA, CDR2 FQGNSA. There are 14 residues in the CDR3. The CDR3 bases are TGTGCCAGCAAACAGGGGGCAGCTAACTATGGCTACACCTTC. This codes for CASKQGAANYGYTF.

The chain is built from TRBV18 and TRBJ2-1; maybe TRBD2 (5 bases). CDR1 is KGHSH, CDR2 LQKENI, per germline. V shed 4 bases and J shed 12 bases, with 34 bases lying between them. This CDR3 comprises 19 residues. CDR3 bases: TGTGCCAGCTCACTACTTCTGAGGGCCGGGTGGTTCTCTTCCGAATGGCAGTTCTTC. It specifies CASSLLLRAGWFSSEWQFF.

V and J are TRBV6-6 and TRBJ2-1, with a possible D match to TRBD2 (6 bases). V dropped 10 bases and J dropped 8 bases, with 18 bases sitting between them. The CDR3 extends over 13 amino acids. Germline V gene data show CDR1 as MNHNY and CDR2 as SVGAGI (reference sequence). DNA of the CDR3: TGTGCCACCCAACCACTCGGCGGGGATGAGCAGTTCTTC. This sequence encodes CATQPLGGDEQFF.

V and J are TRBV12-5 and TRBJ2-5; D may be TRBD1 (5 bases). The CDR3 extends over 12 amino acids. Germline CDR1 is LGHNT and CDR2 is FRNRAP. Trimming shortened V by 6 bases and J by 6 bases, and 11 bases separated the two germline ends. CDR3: CASGQTEQTQYF. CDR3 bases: TGTGCTAGTGGACAGACAGAGCAGACCCAGTACTTC.

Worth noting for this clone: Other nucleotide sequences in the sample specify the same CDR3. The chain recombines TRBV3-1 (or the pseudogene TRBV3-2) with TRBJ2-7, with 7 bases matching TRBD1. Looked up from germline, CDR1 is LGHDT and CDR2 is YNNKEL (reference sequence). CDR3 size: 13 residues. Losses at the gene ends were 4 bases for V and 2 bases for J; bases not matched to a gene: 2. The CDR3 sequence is CASSPGQPYEQYF. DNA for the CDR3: TGTGCCAGCAGCCCGGGACAGCCCTACGAGCAGTACTTC.

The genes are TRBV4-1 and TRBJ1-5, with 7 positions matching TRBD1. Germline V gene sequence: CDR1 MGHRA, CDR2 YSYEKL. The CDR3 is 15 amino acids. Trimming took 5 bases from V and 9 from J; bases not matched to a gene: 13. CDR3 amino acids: CASSLTTGNKWPQHF. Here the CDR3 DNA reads TGCGCCAGCAGCTTGACGACAGGGAACAAATGGCCCCAGCATTTT.

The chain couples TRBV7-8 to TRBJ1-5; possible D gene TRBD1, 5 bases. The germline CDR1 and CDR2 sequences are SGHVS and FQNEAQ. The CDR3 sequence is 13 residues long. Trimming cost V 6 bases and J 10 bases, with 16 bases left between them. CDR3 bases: TGTGCCAGCAGAACGGGGGGGGATGGACCCCAGCATTTT. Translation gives CASRTGGDGPQHF. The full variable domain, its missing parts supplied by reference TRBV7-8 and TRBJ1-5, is GAGVSQSPRYKVAKRGQDVALRCDPISGHVSLFWYQQALGQGPEFLTYFQNEAQLDKSGLPSDRFFAERPEGSVSTLKIQRTQQEDSAVYLCASRTGGDGPQHFGDGTRLSIL.

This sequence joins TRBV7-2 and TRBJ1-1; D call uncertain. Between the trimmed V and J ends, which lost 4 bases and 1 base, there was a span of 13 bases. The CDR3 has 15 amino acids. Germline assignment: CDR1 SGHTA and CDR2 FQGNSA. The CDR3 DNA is TGTGCCAGCAGCTACACCATAACAGCGAACACTGAAGCTTTCTTT. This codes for CASSYTITANTEAFF.

This chain's CDR3 is CSVADRGDEKLFF. CDR3 nucleotides: TGCAGCGTAGCAGACAGGGGAGACGAAAAACTGTTTTTT. The chain joins TRBV29-1 to TRBJ1-4; TRBD1 agrees at 8 bases. The CDR3 is made up of 13 amino acids. The germline CDR1 and CDR2 sequences are SQVTM and ANQGSEA. V trimming: 6 bases; J trimming: 8 bases; junction bases outside the gene matches: 8.

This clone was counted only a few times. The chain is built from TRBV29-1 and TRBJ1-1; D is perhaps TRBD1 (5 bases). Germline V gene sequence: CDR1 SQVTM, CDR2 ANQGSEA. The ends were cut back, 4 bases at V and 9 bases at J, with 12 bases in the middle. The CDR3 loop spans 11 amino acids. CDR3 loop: CSVGGEGKAFF. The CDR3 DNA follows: TGCAGCGTTGGGGGGGAGGGCAAAGCTTTCTTT.

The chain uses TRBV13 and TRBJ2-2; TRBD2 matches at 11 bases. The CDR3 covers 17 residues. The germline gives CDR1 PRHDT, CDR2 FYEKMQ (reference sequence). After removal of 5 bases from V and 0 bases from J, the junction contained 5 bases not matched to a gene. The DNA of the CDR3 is TGTGCCAGCAGCCAAGGGGGACTAGCGGCGAACACCGGGGAGCTGTTTTTT. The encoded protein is CASSQGGLAANTGELFF.

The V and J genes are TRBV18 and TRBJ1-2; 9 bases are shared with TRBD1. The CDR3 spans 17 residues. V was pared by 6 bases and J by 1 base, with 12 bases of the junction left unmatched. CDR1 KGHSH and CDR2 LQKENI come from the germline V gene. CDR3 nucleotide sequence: TGTGCCAGCTCGGCAACAGGGGGCGTCCGCTATAACTATGGCTACACCTTC. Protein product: CASSATGGVRYNYGYTF.

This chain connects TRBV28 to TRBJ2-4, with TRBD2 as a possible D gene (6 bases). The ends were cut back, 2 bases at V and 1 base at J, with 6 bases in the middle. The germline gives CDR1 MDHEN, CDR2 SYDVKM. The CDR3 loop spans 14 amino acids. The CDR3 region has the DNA TGTGCCAGCAGTTTACTAGCGGCCAAAAACATTCAGTACTTC. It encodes CASSLLAAKNIQYF.

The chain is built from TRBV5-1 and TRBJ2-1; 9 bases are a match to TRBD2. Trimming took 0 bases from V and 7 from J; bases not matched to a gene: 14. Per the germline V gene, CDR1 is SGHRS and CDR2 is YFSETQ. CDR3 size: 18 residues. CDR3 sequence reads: CASSLATIRAGGKNEQFF. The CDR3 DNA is TGCGCCAGCAGCTTGGCTACGATACGGGCGGGAGGGAAGAATGAGCAGTTCTTC.

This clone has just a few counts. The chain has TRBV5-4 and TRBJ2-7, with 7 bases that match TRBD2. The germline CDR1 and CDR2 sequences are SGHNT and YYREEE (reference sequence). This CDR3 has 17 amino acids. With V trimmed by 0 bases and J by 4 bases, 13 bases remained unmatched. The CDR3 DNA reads TGTGCCAGCAGCTTGGAGCCTCTATCCCCGCGGGGGTACGAGCAGTACTTC. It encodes CASSLEPLSPRGYEQYF.

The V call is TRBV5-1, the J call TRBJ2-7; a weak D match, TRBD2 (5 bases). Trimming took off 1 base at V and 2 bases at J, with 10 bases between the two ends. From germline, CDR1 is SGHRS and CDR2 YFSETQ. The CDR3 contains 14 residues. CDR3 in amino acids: CASSLPGFTYEQYF. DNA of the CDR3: TGCGCCAGCAGCTTGCCGGGGTTCACCTACGAGCAGTACTTC.

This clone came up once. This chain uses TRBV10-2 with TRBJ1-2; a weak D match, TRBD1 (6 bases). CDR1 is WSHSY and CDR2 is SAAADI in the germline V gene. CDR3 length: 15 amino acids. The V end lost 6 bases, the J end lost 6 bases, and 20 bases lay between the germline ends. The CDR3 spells CASSPGARGGDGYTF. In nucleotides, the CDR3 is TGCGCCAGCAGCCCCGGTGCCAGGGGAGGGGATGGCTACACCTTC.

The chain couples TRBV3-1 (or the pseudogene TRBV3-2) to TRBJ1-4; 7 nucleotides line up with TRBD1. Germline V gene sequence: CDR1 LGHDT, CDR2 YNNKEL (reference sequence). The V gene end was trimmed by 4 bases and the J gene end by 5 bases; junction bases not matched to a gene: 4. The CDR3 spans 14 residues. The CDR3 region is CASSPRGSNEKLFF. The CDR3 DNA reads TGTGCCAGCAGCCCCAGGGGGAGCAATGAAAAACTGTTTTTT.

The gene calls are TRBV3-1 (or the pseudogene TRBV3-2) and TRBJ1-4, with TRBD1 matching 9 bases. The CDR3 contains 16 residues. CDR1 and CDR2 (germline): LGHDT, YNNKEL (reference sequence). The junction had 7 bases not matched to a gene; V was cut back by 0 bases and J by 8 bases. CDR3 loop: CASSQDRDRGAEKLFF. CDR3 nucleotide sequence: TGTGCCAGCAGCCAAGATCGCGACAGGGGGGCGGAAAAACTGTTTTTT.

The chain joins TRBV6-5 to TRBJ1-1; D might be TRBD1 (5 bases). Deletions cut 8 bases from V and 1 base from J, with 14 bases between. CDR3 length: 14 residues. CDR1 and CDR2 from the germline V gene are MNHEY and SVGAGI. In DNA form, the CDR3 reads TGTGCCAGCCGCTACAGGATTGAGAACACTGAAGCTTTCTTT. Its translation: CASRYRIENTEAFF.

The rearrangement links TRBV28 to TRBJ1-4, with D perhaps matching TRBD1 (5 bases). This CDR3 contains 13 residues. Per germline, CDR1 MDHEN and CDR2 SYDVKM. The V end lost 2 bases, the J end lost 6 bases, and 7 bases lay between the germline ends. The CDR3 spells CASSLAGYEKLFF. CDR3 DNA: TGTGCCAGCAGTTTAGCAGGGTATGAAAAACTGTTTTTT.

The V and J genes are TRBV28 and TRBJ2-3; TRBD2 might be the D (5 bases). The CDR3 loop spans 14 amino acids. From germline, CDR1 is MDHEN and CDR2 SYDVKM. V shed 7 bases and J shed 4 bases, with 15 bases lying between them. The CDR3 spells CASNSLTGADTQYF. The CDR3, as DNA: TGTGCCAGCAACTCTCTCACCGGGGCAGATACGCAGTATTTT.

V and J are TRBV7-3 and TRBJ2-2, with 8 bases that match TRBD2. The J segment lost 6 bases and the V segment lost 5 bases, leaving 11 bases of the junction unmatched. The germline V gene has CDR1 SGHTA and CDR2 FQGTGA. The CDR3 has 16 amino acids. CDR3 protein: CASSPQTGGPSGELFF. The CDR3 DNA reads TGTGCCAGCAGCCCACAGACGGGAGGGCCTTCCGGGGAGCTGTTTTTT.

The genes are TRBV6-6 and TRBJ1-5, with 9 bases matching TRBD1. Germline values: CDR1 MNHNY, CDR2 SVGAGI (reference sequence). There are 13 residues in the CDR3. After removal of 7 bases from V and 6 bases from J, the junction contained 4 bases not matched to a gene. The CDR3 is CASTRTGAQPQHF. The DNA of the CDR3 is TGTGCCAGCACCAGGACAGGGGCTCAGCCCCAGCATTTT.

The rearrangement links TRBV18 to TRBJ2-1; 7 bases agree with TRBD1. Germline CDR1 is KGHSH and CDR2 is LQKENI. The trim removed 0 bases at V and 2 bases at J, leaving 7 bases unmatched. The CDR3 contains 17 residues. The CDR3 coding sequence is TGTGCCAGCTCACCACCGACAGGGCTAATAACCTACAATGAGCAGTTCTTC. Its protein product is CASSPPTGLITYNEQFF.

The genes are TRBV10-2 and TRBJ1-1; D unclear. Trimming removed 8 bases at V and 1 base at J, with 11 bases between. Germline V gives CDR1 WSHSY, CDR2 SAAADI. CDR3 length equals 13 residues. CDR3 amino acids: CASSPRENTEAFF. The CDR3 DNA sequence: TGCGCCAGCTCCCCAAGAGAGAACACTGAAGCTTTCTTT.